Sequencing of this TCR beta chain was carried out in a study of cytomegalovirus exposure and HLA in healthy donors. Study-level points and caveats: Most TCR sequences were uncommon, yet certain public TCRs appeared in many donors. The authors later linked a missense DCLRE1C variant to TCR beta V- and J-gene trimming. The HLA-A and HLA-B alleles of most subjects were reportedly predicted accurately from TCR beta sequences.

As regards this clone: Its antigen remains unidentified.

The PCR used 60 Vbeta and 13 Jbeta primers. Method: immunoSEQ multiplex PCR; TCRdb's copy keeps in-frame clones and lacks some. The sample includes about 130,000 clones, about 80% of them seen just once. Germline V gene lookup returns CDR1 SGHNT and CDR2 YYREEE (reference sequence). Losses at the gene ends were 1 base for V and 1 base for J; bases not matched to a gene: 6. The CDR3 runs 16 residues. The TCR was taken from a male donor in good health and CMV-seronegative. The sample was PBMCs. The chain is built from TRBV5-4 and TRBJ1-1; 8 bases are a match to TRBD1. The CDR3 here is CASSLSQGARNTEAFF. The CDR3 bases are TGTGCCAGCAGCTTGTCCCAGGGGGCTAGGAACACTGAAGCTTTCTTT.